The T cell receptor beta chain under discussion was sequenced for a study of post-analysis software for immune sequencing data. Study in general: Recorded subtypes: relapsing-remitting, secondary progressive, progressive-relapsing; some patients unannotated. Study-level findings and limits: Several TRBV segments were more frequent in patients than controls; TRBV5-6, TRBV5-1 and TRBV20-1 belonged to this group. Normalized Chao1 diversity in multiple sclerosis patients fell significantly below that of controls.

Unique-molecular-identifier-tagged TCR beta cDNA libraries were used. MiXCR, applied by TCRdb to the PCR reads, yields one record per CDR3 protein. The data show approximately 350,000 distinct CDR3 sequences, with around 37% seen just once and roughly 13% held by the top ten. The CDR3 covers 12 residues. Trimming cost V 4 bases and J 6 bases, with 10 bases left between them. Many counts were recorded for this clonotype. Its antigen is not known. V and J are TRBV12-3 or TRBV12-4 and TRBJ2-7, with D unclear. Sequenced input: blood. The TCR sequence derives from a girl aged 5 to 17 with multiple sclerosis. The chain's CDR3 is CASSSSWVEQYF. The CDR3 DNA sequence: TGTGCCAGCAGTTCTAGTTGGGTCGAGCAGTACTTC.